These 11 T cell receptor beta chains originate from one sample sequenced in a study of CXCR3-negative and CXCR3-positive naive CD8 T cells. 5' RACE that incorporated UMI labels was used to prepare the TRB cDNA libraries. Using the 5' RACE reads, TCRdb records one entry per CDR3 protein without DNA. The repertoire shows 40,000 to 55,000 distinct CDR3 sequences; the top ten hold more than 1.5%. What was sequenced was naive CXCR3- CD8+ T cells from blood. Subset of the sample: CD45RO-CCR7+CD27+CD95- naive CD8+ T cells lacking CXCR3 (TNR3-). The source of these receptors is a human donor in good health. Some clones in this sample may be carry-over from other donors' samples.

The chain carries TRBV29-1 and TRBJ2-1; the D gene TCRdb calls, TRBD1, cannot be checked with no DNA. The CDR3 totals 14 residues. From germline, CDR1 is SQVTM and CDR2 ANQGSEA. CDR3 sequence reads: CSGSRFEEYNEQFF.

The genes are TRBV7-9 and TRBJ2-7; the TCRdb D gene call, TRBD1, has no DNA to confirm it. CDR3 size: 15 residues. The germline V gene has CDR1 SEHNR and CDR2 FQNEAQ (reference sequence). The CDR3 loop reads CASSPRGSGAYEQYF.

The V call is TRBV7-2, the J call TRBJ2-1; TCRdb lists TRBD2, though no DNA is available to test this call. This CDR3 comprises 15 residues. Looked up from germline, CDR1 is SGHTA and CDR2 is FQGNSA. The CDR3 spells CASSLTSATYNEQFF. The full variable domain, with the rest looked up from reference TRBV7-2 and TRBJ2-1, is GAGVSQSPSNKVTEKGKDVELRCDPISGHTALYWYRQSLGQGLEFLIYFQGNSAPDKSGLPSDRFSAERTGGSVSTLTIQRTQQEDSAVYLCASSLTSATYNEQFFGPGTRLTVL.

The rearrangement joins TRBV20-1 to TRBJ1-5; TCRdb lists TRBD1, though no DNA is available to test this call. Per the germline V gene, CDR1 is DFQATT and CDR2 is SNEGSKA (reference sequence). CDR3 length: 14 amino acids. CDR3 region: CSASDRAGNQPQHF.

This clonotype is medium-sized by frequency. The rearrangement links TRBV21-1 to TRBJ2-1; the D gene TCRdb calls, TRBD2, cannot be checked with no DNA. TRBV21-1 is a known pseudogene. The CDR3 is 19 residues long. The CDR3 protein is CASSKRQGPPDDTVPQQFF.

The V gene is TRBV14, the J gene TRBJ2-2; the TCRdb D gene call, TRBD1, has no DNA to confirm it. There are 14 residues in the CDR3. Per germline, CDR1 SGHDN and CDR2 FVKESK. The chain's CDR3 is CASSPTVNTGELFF.

V is TRBV2 and J is TRBJ2-1; TCRdb designates TRBD2, a call that cannot be tested without DNA. Germline-derived CDR1 and CDR2 are SNHLY and FYNNEI. This CDR3 is built from 15 residues. CDR3 protein: CASSEGHPPYNEQFF.

The chain employs TRBV27 and TRBJ2-7. The CDR3 consists of 15 residues. Germline V gene sequence: CDR1 MNHEY, CDR2 SMNVEV (reference sequence). The chain's CDR3 is CASSFIAGNPNEQYF.

The gene calls are TRBV6-4 and TRBJ2-1; the D gene TCRdb calls, TRBD1, cannot be checked with no DNA. The V gene's germline CDR1 is MRHNA and CDR2 SNTAGT. The CDR3 is 15 amino acids. The CDR3 loop is CATSTAQGAYNEQFF.

The chain uses TRBV19 and TRBJ2-7; the TRBD2 assignment by TCRdb is unverifiable without DNA. The CDR3 has 14 amino acids. The germline gives CDR1 LNHDA, CDR2 SQIVND (reference sequence). This chain's CDR3 is CASSPGLGSYEQYF. The entire variable domain, with the rest obtained from reference TRBV19 and TRBJ2-7, is as follows: DGGITQSPKYLFRKEGQNVTLSCEQNLNHDAMYWYRQDPGQGLRLIYYSQIVNDFQKGDIAEGYSVSREKKESFPLTVTSAQKNPTAFYLCASSPGLGSYEQYFGPGTRLTVT.

The V and J genes are TRBV7-7 and TRBJ2-7; TCRdb names TRBD2, which stays unverified in the absence of DNA. Germline assignment: CDR1 SSHAT and CDR2 FNYEAQ (reference sequence). The CDR3 contains 13 residues. This chain's CDR3 is CASSFTGGYEQYF.